Below, 21 T cell receptor beta chains from the same sample are listed, as sequenced in a study of neurological immune-mediated disorders. TCRdb recomputed calls from the 5' RACE reads with MiXCR, one row per CDR3 protein. The sample lists roughly 74,000 distinct CDR3 sequences; roughly 5.5% were seen once. The sequenced material came from PBMCs. The receptors come from a man aged 18 to 29 with multiple sclerosis.

This clonotype was recorded at least ten times. The chain recombines TRBV15 with TRBJ2-1; a possible D gene is TRBD1 (5 bases). The CDR3 covers 15 residues. The V end was cut by 0 bases, the J end by 7 bases, with 13 bases between. Germline assignment: CDR1 LNHNV and CDR2 YYDKDF (reference sequence). The CDR3 reads CATSREGQLINEQFF. For the CDR3, the DNA is TGTGCCACCAGCAGAGAGGGGCAGCTCATTAATGAGCAGTTCTTC.

This clonotype has more than one count but fewer than ten. The chain carries TRBV9 and TRBJ2-2; either TRBD1 or TRBD2 may supply D (5 bases each). CDR3 length equals 14 residues. Germline V lookup: CDR1 SGDLS, CDR2 YYNGEE. Trimming pared 0 bases from V and 6 bases from J, leaving 9 bases between. The CDR3 DNA follows: TGTGCCAGCAGCGTAGGGGGGTGGGCCGGGGAGCTGTTTTTT. This gives the protein CASSVGGWAGELFF.

This clonotype was observed at least ten times. The chain couples TRBV20-1 to TRBJ2-3, with D tentatively TRBD1 or TRBD2 (5 bases each). The germline V gene encodes CDR1 DFQATT and CDR2 SNEGSKA (reference sequence). The CDR3 contains 15 residues. V gave up 0 bases and J gave up 0 bases, with 10 bases separating them. CDR3: CSARDPRDSTDTQYF. The CDR3 nucleotides are TGCAGTGCTAGAGACCCCCGGGACAGCACAGATACGCAGTATTTT.

At least ten counts were recorded for this clonotype. The J gene is TRBJ2-7, the V gene TRBV4-3; 12 bases match TRBD2. CDR3 size: 15 residues. Germline CDR1 LGHNA, CDR2 YSLEER. The V gene end was trimmed by 6 bases and the J gene end by 6 bases; junction bases not matched to a gene: 9. Written as DNA, the CDR3 is TGCGCCAGCAGAAAAAGACTAGCGGGAGTTGGCGAGCAGTACTTC. This translates into CASRKRLAGVGEQYF.

The chain joins TRBV20-1 to TRBJ2-7; maybe TRBD1 (6 bases). The V end lost 5 bases, the J end lost 1 base, and 15 bases lay between the germline ends. The CDR3 runs 14 residues. Germline CDR1 reads DFQATT; CDR2 reads SNEGSKA (reference sequence). CDR3 sequence: CSAVDRLGSYEQYF. The DNA for the CDR3 is TGCAGTGCTGTCGACAGGCTGGGGTCCTACGAGCAGTACTTC.

The V call is TRBV7-2, the J call TRBJ2-1; the D gene is possibly TRBD2 (5 bases). Trimming pared 3 bases from V and 8 bases from J, leaving 17 bases between. Germline V gives CDR1 SGHTA, CDR2 FQGNSA. The length of the CDR3 is 15 residues. CDR3 DNA: TGTGCCAGCAGCTTTACCCTTAGAGGGAAGGATGAGCAGTTCTTC. It yields the protein CASSFTLRGKDEQFF. Complete variable domain (other parts from reference TRBV7-2 and TRBJ2-1): GAGVSQSPSNKVTEKGKDVELRCDPISGHTALYWYRQSLGQGLEFLIYFQGNSAPDKSGLPSDRFSAERTGGSVSTLTIQRTQQEDSAVYLCASSFTLRGKDEQFFGPGTRLTVL.

This clonotype turned up a few times. This chain joins TRBV5-5 and TRBJ2-7; D may be TRBD2 (5 bases). Trimming took off 2 bases at V and 11 bases at J, with 14 bases between the two ends. CDR1 is SGHKS, CDR2 YYEKEE, per germline (reference sequence). This CDR3 has 12 amino acids. This CDR3 reads CASSFGVGFEYF. The CDR3 DNA sequence: TGTGCCAGCAGCTTCGGGGTGGGGTTTGAGTACTTC.

This clonotype was seen many times. V is TRBV29-1 and J is TRBJ2-3, with D unclear. The V end lost 7 bases, the J end lost 6 bases, and 11 bases lay between the germline ends. The germline V gene has CDR1 SQVTM and CDR2 ANQGSEA. The CDR3 is 11 residues long. This chain's CDR3 is CSAPKGDTQYF. The CDR3 DNA sequence: TGCAGCGCCCCAAAAGGGGATACGCAGTATTTT.

This clonotype was found many times. The chain combines TRBV7-2 with TRBJ2-6; D gene unclear. V was shortened by 0 bases and J by 2 bases, with 8 bases between the two germline ends. CDR1 is SGHTA, CDR2 FQGNSA, per germline. This CDR3 is 16 amino acids long. CDR3 sequence (DNA): TGTGCCAGCAGCTTAGCGGGGAATCCTGGGGCCAACGTCCTGACTTTC. Translated: CASSLAGNPGANVLTF.

This clonotype has ten or more counts. The V and J genes are TRBV7-2 and TRBJ1-6, with D possibly TRBD1 on 6 matching bases. Trimming left V 4 bases short and J 9 bases short, with 16 bases between. This CDR3 is built from 15 residues. CDR1 is SGHTA, CDR2 FQGNSA, per germline. The CDR3 spells CASSSTGMVVSPLHF. The CDR3 region has the DNA TGTGCCAGCAGCTCAACAGGGATGGTTGTTTCACCCCTCCACTTT.

This clonotype was seen a handful of times. A junction boundary mismatches the germline segment, possibly from a read error. This chain links TRBV20-1 with TRBJ1-5; TRBD1 agrees at 7 bases. Germline V gene sequence: CDR1 DFQATT, CDR2 SNEGSKA (reference sequence). This CDR3 is built from 16 residues. The CDR3 here is CSARTGISAIDQPQNF. The CDR3 nucleotides read TGCAGTGCTAGGACAGGGATTAGTGCTATCGATCAGCCCCAGAATTTT.

This clonotype was recorded at least ten times. The rearrangement uses TRBV20-1 and TRBJ2-2; 7 bases are shared with TRBD2. CDR3 length: 14 amino acids. CDR1 and CDR2 (germline): DFQATT, SNEGSKA (reference sequence). The CDR3 DNA sequence: TGCGGGGGTGCCGAGCGGGGAAGAAGCGGGGAGCTGTTTTTT. Translated: CGGAERGRSGELFF.

This clonotype was seen at least ten times. The chain has TRBV5-1 and TRBJ2-2; D possibly matches TRBD1 or TRBD2 (5 bases each). The V and J ends lost 0 bases and 4 bases respectively, with 13 bases between them. The V gene's germline CDR1 is SGHRS and CDR2 YFSETQ. This CDR3 comprises 16 residues. CDR3 coding DNA: TGCGCCAGCAGCTTGGCGGGACCTAGCCCCACCGGGGAGCTGTTTTTT. This encodes CASSLAGPSPTGELFF.

This clonotype was detected ten times or more. The chain employs TRBV7-3 and TRBJ1-1; no definite D call. Trimming left V 2 bases short and J 3 bases short, with 13 bases between. The germline CDR1 and CDR2 sequences are SGHTA and FQGTGA. The CDR3 covers 15 residues. The CDR3 region is CASSLGPGFDTEAFF. CDR3 in DNA: TGTGCCAGCAGCTTAGGGCCGGGGTTCGACACTGAAGCTTTCTTT.

Only a few counts were recorded for this clonotype. The rearrangement links TRBV2 to TRBJ1-1; TRBD1 might be the D (5 bases). V was trimmed by 3 bases and J by 1 base, leaving 9 bases between them. CDR1 and CDR2 from the germline V gene are SNHLY and FYNNEI. The CDR3 runs to 14 residues. CDR3 nucleotides: TGTGCCAGCAGTGAGCGGCAGGGGAACACTGAAGCTTTCTTT. It codes for CASSERQGNTEAFF.

This clonotype was observed a handful of times. CDR3 DNA: TGTGCCAGCAGTTACACCGACAGGTCGAGGGCTTTCTTT. Protein product: CASSYTDRSRAFF. The rearrangement joins TRBV6-6 to TRBJ1-1; weak D call: TRBD1 (6 bases). The CDR3 spans 13 residues. CDR1 and CDR2 from the germline V gene are MNHNY and SVGAGI (reference sequence). V lost 2 bases, J lost 11 bases, and 15 bases lay in between.

This clonotype was recorded at least ten times. The chain recombines TRBV6-4 with TRBJ2-3; 12 bases fit TRBD1. V lost 5 bases, J lost 4 bases, and 7 bases stayed unmatched. The CDR3 is made up of 16 amino acids. The germline CDR1 and CDR2 sequences are MRHNA and SNTAGT. The CDR3 sequence is CASSPGGTGGADTQYF. The CDR3 DNA reads as TGTGCCAGCAGTCCCGGCGGGACAGGGGGCGCAGATACGCAGTATTTT.

This clonotype has ten or more counts. The chain uses TRBV12-3 or TRBV12-4 and TRBJ1-2; 10 bases line up with TRBD1. The CDR3 has 14 residues. With 5 bases clipped from V and 4 bases from J, the junction kept 4 bases outside the gene matches. CDR3 nucleotide sequence: TGTGCCAGCAGTGGGCGACAGGGGGCCTATGGCTACACCTTC. Encoded protein: CASSGRQGAYGYTF.

CDR3 in amino acids: CSARGGRGREQYF. The DNA of the CDR3 is TGCAGTGCTAGAGGGGGTAGGGGGCGCGAGCAGTACTTC. This chain joins TRBV20-1 and TRBJ2-7, with TRBD1 identical over 7 bases. The CDR3 is 13 amino acids. Germline-derived CDR1 and CDR2 are DFQATT and SNEGSKA (reference sequence). V lost 1 base and J lost 6; bases outside the gene matches: 6.

In this sample, this clonotype turned up many times. The chain employs TRBV20-1 and TRBJ2-7, with D hard to call. V was trimmed by 6 bases and J by 2 bases, leaving 14 bases between them. Per germline, CDR1 DFQATT and CDR2 SNEGSKA (reference sequence). The CDR3 is 13 amino acids. CDR3 in amino acids: CSAAVIGTYEQYF. The CDR3 region has the DNA TGCAGTGCGGCGGTCATTGGAACCTACGAGCAGTACTTC.

Many counts were recorded for this clonotype. The chain carries TRBV5-1 and TRBJ1-1; unclear D gene. This CDR3 has 12 residues. Germline V lookup: CDR1 SGHRS, CDR2 YFSETQ. V was trimmed by 1 base and J by 3 bases, leaving 4 bases between them. The CDR3 DNA reads as TGCGCCAGCAGCTTGACAGACACTGAAGCTTTCTTT. It codes for CASSLTDTEAFF.